Presented here are 28 T cell receptor beta chains from one specimen sequenced in a study of T cells after yellow fever vaccination. TCRdb passed the 5' RACE reads through MiXCR, listing each CDR3 protein once. The profile shows 100,000 to 150,000 distinct CDR3 sequences, roughly 8.2% of them singletons. The sequences come from CD8+ T cells sorted from PBMCs, collected on the day of the yellow fever booster vaccination. The origin of the receptors is a man younger than 35 who received the YFV17D yellow fever vaccine.

V usage is TRBV12-3 or TRBV12-4 and J usage is TRBJ2-3, with 9 bases matching TRBD2. V lost 3 bases, J lost 5 bases, and 3 bases stayed unmatched. This CDR3 has 14 residues. CDR3 protein: CASSLASGVDTQYF. The CDR3 nucleotides read TGTGCCAGCAGTTTGGCTAGCGGGGTAGATACGCAGTATTTT.

This clonotype was seen at least ten times. The J gene is TRBJ1-5, the V gene TRBV7-8, with 7 bases identical to TRBD1. The CDR3 extends over 15 amino acids. Germline loops: CDR1 SGHVS, CDR2 FQNEAQ. Losses at the gene ends were 7 bases for V and 0 bases for J; bases not matched to a gene: 6. The CDR3 here is CASNQGVRSNQPQHF. CDR3 nucleotides: TGTGCCAGCAACCAGGGGGTCCGTAGCAATCAGCCCCAGCATTTT.

This clonotype was observed at least ten times. The chain links TRBV7-6 to TRBJ1-2, with D tentatively TRBD1 (5 bases). V lost 1 base and J lost 8, with 17 bases in between. Germline CDR1 reads SGHVS; CDR2 reads FNYEAQ. The CDR3 contains 15 residues. The CDR3 loop is CASSLEGEGLMGYTF. The CDR3 bases are TGTGCCAGCAGCTTAGAAGGGGAGGGATTGATGGGCTACACCTTC.

V gene TRBV23-1 combines with J gene TRBJ2-7; a possible D gene is TRBD1 (6 bases). TRBV23-1 is designated an ORF whose function remains uncertain. V was trimmed by 6 bases and J by 5 bases, leaving 17 bases between them. The CDR3 spans 14 residues. CDR3 sequence: CASSRSRGYHEQYV. DNA for the CDR3: TGCGCCAGCAGCCGAAGTAGGGGGTACCACGAGCAGTACGTC.

This clonotype was recorded a few times. The J gene is TRBJ2-2, the V gene TRBV4-1; D call uncertain. Germline lookup yields CDR1 MGHRA and CDR2 YSYEKL. V lost 1 base to trimming and J lost 6 bases, with 6 bases between them. The CDR3 length is 13 residues. CDR3 coding DNA: TGCGCCAGCAGCCAAGTTGGGGCCGGGGAGCTGTTTTTT. Its translation is CASSQVGAGELFF.

The chain couples TRBV7-9 to TRBJ2-1; D is possibly TRBD1 or TRBD2 (5 bases each). V gave up 5 bases and J gave up 4 bases, with 15 bases separating them. The CDR3 spans 15 residues. The germline V gene encodes CDR1 SEHNR and CDR2 FQNEAQ (reference sequence). Here the CDR3 reads CASSLHRDGYNEQFF. The CDR3 DNA sequence: TGTGCCAGCAGCCTCCACCGGGACGGTTACAATGAGCAGTTCTTC. The full variable domain, its missing parts supplied by reference TRBV7-9 and TRBJ2-1, is DTGVSQNPRHKITKRGQNVTFRCDPISEHNRLYWYRQTLGQGPEFLTYFQNEAQLEKSRLLSDRFSAERPKGSFSTLEIQRTEQGDSAMYLCASSLHRDGYNEQFFGPGTRLTVL.

The CDR3 spells CASSPRGTSGTDTQYF. The CDR3 DNA is TGCGCCAGCAGCCCCCGGGGGACTAGCGGGACAGATACGCAGTATTTT. This chain joins TRBV4-1 and TRBJ2-3; 12 nucleotides agree with TRBD2. Trimming at V came to 4 bases and at J to 3 bases, leaving 5 bases not matched to a gene. The germline V gene has CDR1 MGHRA and CDR2 YSYEKL. This CDR3 is built from 16 residues.

This clonotype was counted a few times. The J gene is TRBJ2-2, the V gene TRBV14; D could derive from TRBD1 or TRBD2 (5 bases each). CDR3 length: 18 amino acids. V lost 5 bases and J lost 0, with 19 bases in between. Germline V gene data show CDR1 as SGHDN and CDR2 as FVKESK. CDR3: CASSSRLRGPANTGELFF. As DNA, the CDR3 is TGTGCCAGCAGCTCACGACTTAGGGGACCGGCGAACACCGGGGAGCTGTTTTTT.

The chain has TRBV5-4 and TRBJ2-4, with D tentatively TRBD1 or TRBD2 (6 bases each). The length of the CDR3 is 15 residues. V was clipped by 2 bases and J by 2 bases, with 11 bases between them. CDR1 SGHNT and CDR2 YYREEE come from the germline V gene (reference sequence). The CDR3 nucleotides read TGTGCCAGCAGCTTCTGGGGGGCCACCAAAAACATTCAGTACTTC. Translation gives CASSFWGATKNIQYF.

The chain joins TRBV10-3 to TRBJ2-7; possibly TRBD1 for D (5 bases). The germline gives CDR1 ENHRY, CDR2 SYGVKD. The V gene lost 4 bases and the J gene lost 3 bases, with 13 bases spanning the gap. This CDR3 has 14 residues. CDR3 nucleotides: TGTGCCATCAGTGGGGTAGGGGCTAACTACGAGCAGTACGTC. Translated, it gives CAISGVGANYEQYV.

CDR3 region: CASRPTGTNQPQHF. The CDR3 DNA is TGTGCCAGCAGGCCGACAGGGACCAATCAGCCCCAGCATTTT. The chain links TRBV12-3 or TRBV12-4 to TRBJ1-5, with TRBD1 identical over 7 bases. The CDR3 spans 14 residues. Losses at the gene ends were 6 bases for V and 3 bases for J; bases not matched to a gene: 5.

This clonotype was seen at least ten times. The rearrangement uses TRBV4-2 and TRBJ2-5, with D maybe TRBD2 (7 bases). Germline assignment: CDR1 LGHNA and CDR2 YNFKEQ. V was clipped by 5 bases and J by 2 bases, with 21 bases between them. The CDR3 loop spans 17 amino acids. CDR3 DNA sequence: TGTGCCAGCAGCAATCAGATAGGGGGGGGCAGTCAAGAGACCCAGTACTTC. As protein: CASSNQIGGGSQETQYF.

This clonotype was detected only a few times. The chain employs TRBV4-3 and TRBJ2-2, with D uncertain. Per the germline V gene, CDR1 is LGHNA and CDR2 is YSLEER. Trimming removed 6 bases at V and 7 bases at J, with 12 bases between. This CDR3 spans 13 amino acids. CDR3 region: CASSPYQLGELFF. The CDR3 nucleotides read TGCGCCAGCAGTCCTTACCAACTCGGGGAGCTGTTTTTT.

This clonotype has ten or more counts. V usage is TRBV12-3 or TRBV12-4 and J usage is TRBJ2-5, with a possible D match to TRBD2 (6 bases). This CDR3 has 14 residues. V gave up 5 bases and J gave up 9 bases, with 19 bases separating them. DNA of the CDR3: TGTGCCAGCAGTCCTCGGGGAGGTGGAAGGGCCCAGTACTTC. Its protein product is CASSPRGGGRAQYF.

This clonotype was picked up a small number of times. V usage is TRBV27 and J usage is TRBJ1-1, with D unclear. The V end lost 4 bases, the J end lost 3 bases, and 12 bases lay between the germline ends. Germline CDR1 is MNHEY and CDR2 is SMNVEV (reference sequence). This CDR3 has 14 residues. CDR3 in DNA: TGTGCCAGCAGTTCCCATAGTGGTTACACTGAAGCTTTCTTT. Translation: CASSSHSGYTEAFF.

The rearrangement joins TRBV7-9 to TRBJ1-1; unclear D gene. The CDR3 loop spans 14 amino acids. V was clipped by 2 bases and J by 0 bases, with 7 bases between them. CDR1 and CDR2 (germline): SEHNR, FQNEAQ (reference sequence). CDR3 in amino acids: CASSLWDMNTEAFF. The CDR3 region has the DNA TGTGCCAGCAGCTTATGGGATATGAACACTGAAGCTTTCTTT.

This sequence joins TRBV4-1 and TRBJ2-7; D ambiguous. Germline CDR1 is MGHRA and CDR2 is YSYEKL. This CDR3 is built from 13 residues. The ends were cut back, 4 bases at V and 4 bases at J, with 11 bases in the middle. For the CDR3, the DNA is TGCGCCAGCAGCCCCCAGCAGGATTACGAGCAGTACTTC. This translates into CASSPQQDYEQYF.

This clonotype has at least ten counts. The V call is TRBV29-1, the J call TRBJ2-5; 12 bases line up with TRBD2. The CDR3 extends over 14 amino acids. Trimming took 3 bases from V and 7 from J; bases not matched to a gene: 6. The germline CDR1 and CDR2 sequences are SQVTM and ANQGSEA. CDR3 amino acids: CSVETSGGEGTQYF. The DNA of the CDR3 is TGCAGCGTTGAGACTAGCGGGGGAGAGGGGACCCAGTACTTC.

The J gene is TRBJ2-5, the V gene TRBV4-3; the D is unclear. Germline loops: CDR1 LGHNA, CDR2 YSLEER. The CDR3 runs 15 residues. The V gene lost 0 bases and the J gene lost 0 bases, with 8 bases spanning the gap. The CDR3 nucleotides are TGCGCCAGCAGCCAAGATGTGGGGTACCAAGAGACCCAGTACTTC. It yields the protein CASSQDVGYQETQYF.

The V and J genes are TRBV4-1 and TRBJ1-2; D gene unclear. This CDR3 spans 16 amino acids. The germline V gene has CDR1 MGHRA and CDR2 YSYEKL. Trimming removed 2 bases at V and 6 bases at J, with 19 bases between. CDR3 protein: CASSQSIRDILDGYTF. The CDR3 nucleotides read TGCGCCAGCAGCCAAAGTATCCGGGATATACTTGATGGCTACACCTTC.

In this sample, this clonotype turned up many times. V usage is TRBV29-1 and J usage is TRBJ2-2; D ambiguous. Trimming cost V 5 bases and J 0 bases, with 7 bases left between them. This CDR3 has 13 amino acids. In germline, CDR1 is SQVTM, CDR2 ANQGSEA. DNA of the CDR3: TGCAGCGTTCGGAATGCGAACACCGGGGAGCTGTTTTTT. Translating gives CSVRNANTGELFF.

The chain has TRBV9 and TRBJ1-6; a weak D match, TRBD1 (6 bases). Trimming shortened V by 7 bases and J by 7 bases, and 9 bases separated the two germline ends. There are 12 residues in the CDR3. Germline CDR1 is SGDLS and CDR2 is YYNGEE. CDR3 in DNA: TGTGCCAGCGCAACAGGGAATTCACCCCTCCACTTT. It translates to CASATGNSPLHF.

The table lists this clonotype with many counts. The CDR3 DNA is TGCGCCAGCACCCTTTTACTAGAAAACACCGGGGAGCTGTTTTTT. Its protein is CASTLLLENTGELFF. The chain couples TRBV5-1 to TRBJ2-2, with a tentative D call TRBD2 (5 bases). V was trimmed by 6 bases and J by 2 bases, leaving 14 bases between them. The CDR3 length is 15 residues. Germline CDR1 and CDR2: SGHRS and YFSETQ.

The chain employs TRBV27 and TRBJ2-7; 7 nucleotides match TRBD1. Germline CDR1 is MNHEY and CDR2 is SMNVEV (reference sequence). This CDR3 has 11 residues. The junction had 1 base not matched to a gene; V was cut back by 6 bases and J by 5 bases. The CDR3 DNA sequence: TGTGCCAGCAGAGGGGGCGACGAGCAGTACGTC. Residues: CASRGGDEQYV.

This clonotype appeared a few times. The V call is TRBV7-9, the J call TRBJ2-5; unclear D gene. The CDR3 runs 14 residues. Germline CDR1 SEHNR, CDR2 FQNEAQ (reference sequence). V gave up 5 bases and J gave up 5 bases, with 15 bases separating them. DNA of the CDR3: TGTGCCAGCAGCCAAGGAATGATCGACGAGACCCAGTACTTC. This encodes CASSQGMIDETQYF.

This clonotype was detected only a few times. The genes are TRBV29-1 and TRBJ2-3; D perhaps matches TRBD1 (5 bases). The V end lost 3 bases, the J end lost 5 bases, and 18 bases lay between the germline ends. In germline, CDR1 is SQVTM, CDR2 ANQGSEA. The CDR3 has 15 amino acids. CDR3 sequence: CSVEKTVSIVDTQYF. CDR3 DNA sequence: TGCAGCGTTGAGAAGACAGTTTCGATCGTAGATACGCAGTATTTT.

This clonotype was picked up a small number of times. This chain links TRBV5-1 with TRBJ1-1; unclear D gene. This CDR3 comprises 14 residues. Looked up from germline, CDR1 is SGHRS and CDR2 is YFSETQ. V was clipped by 0 bases and J by 3 bases, with 9 bases between them. The CDR3 sequence: CASSLAGRHTEAFF. DNA for the CDR3: TGCGCCAGCAGCTTGGCCGGCAGACACACTGAAGCTTTCTTT.

The V call is TRBV4-3, the J call TRBJ1-4; no definite D call. There are 13 residues in the CDR3. V lost 0 bases, J lost 3 bases, and 2 bases lay in between. Germline lookup yields CDR1 LGHNA and CDR2 YSLEER. CDR3: CASSQDSNEKLFF. The DNA for the CDR3 is TGCGCCAGCAGCCAAGACTCTAATGAAAAACTGTTTTTT.